Reported below is one T cell receptor beta chain. Its antigen is unknown. The data are from a study of memory CD4+ T cells and cytomegalovirus serostatus. Study results and caveats: Of 150 to 200 reported CMV TCRbeta sequences, 55 to 80 were found in memory CD4+ repertoires.

Data came from immunoSEQ multiplex PCR; TCRdb stores just in-frame clones and leaves some out. The sample has about 75,000 clones; about 73% are singletons. The sort gate was single viable CD3+CD4+CD8-CD45RO+ cells for memory CD4+ T cells. The source of this sequence is an adult in good health and CMV-seropositive. Material for sequencing was memory CD4+ T cells from blood.

The CDR3 reads CASSNGDLAIGEQFF. The CDR3 bases are TGTGCCAGCAGCAACGGGGATCTAGCGATCGGTGAGCAGTTCTTC. J is TRBJ2-1 and V is TRBV11-3; D may be TRBD2 (6 bases). With 5 bases removed from V and 9 bases from J, the gap between germline ends came to 20 bases. Per the germline V gene, CDR1 is SGHNT and CDR2 is YENEEA. This CDR3 comprises 15 residues.